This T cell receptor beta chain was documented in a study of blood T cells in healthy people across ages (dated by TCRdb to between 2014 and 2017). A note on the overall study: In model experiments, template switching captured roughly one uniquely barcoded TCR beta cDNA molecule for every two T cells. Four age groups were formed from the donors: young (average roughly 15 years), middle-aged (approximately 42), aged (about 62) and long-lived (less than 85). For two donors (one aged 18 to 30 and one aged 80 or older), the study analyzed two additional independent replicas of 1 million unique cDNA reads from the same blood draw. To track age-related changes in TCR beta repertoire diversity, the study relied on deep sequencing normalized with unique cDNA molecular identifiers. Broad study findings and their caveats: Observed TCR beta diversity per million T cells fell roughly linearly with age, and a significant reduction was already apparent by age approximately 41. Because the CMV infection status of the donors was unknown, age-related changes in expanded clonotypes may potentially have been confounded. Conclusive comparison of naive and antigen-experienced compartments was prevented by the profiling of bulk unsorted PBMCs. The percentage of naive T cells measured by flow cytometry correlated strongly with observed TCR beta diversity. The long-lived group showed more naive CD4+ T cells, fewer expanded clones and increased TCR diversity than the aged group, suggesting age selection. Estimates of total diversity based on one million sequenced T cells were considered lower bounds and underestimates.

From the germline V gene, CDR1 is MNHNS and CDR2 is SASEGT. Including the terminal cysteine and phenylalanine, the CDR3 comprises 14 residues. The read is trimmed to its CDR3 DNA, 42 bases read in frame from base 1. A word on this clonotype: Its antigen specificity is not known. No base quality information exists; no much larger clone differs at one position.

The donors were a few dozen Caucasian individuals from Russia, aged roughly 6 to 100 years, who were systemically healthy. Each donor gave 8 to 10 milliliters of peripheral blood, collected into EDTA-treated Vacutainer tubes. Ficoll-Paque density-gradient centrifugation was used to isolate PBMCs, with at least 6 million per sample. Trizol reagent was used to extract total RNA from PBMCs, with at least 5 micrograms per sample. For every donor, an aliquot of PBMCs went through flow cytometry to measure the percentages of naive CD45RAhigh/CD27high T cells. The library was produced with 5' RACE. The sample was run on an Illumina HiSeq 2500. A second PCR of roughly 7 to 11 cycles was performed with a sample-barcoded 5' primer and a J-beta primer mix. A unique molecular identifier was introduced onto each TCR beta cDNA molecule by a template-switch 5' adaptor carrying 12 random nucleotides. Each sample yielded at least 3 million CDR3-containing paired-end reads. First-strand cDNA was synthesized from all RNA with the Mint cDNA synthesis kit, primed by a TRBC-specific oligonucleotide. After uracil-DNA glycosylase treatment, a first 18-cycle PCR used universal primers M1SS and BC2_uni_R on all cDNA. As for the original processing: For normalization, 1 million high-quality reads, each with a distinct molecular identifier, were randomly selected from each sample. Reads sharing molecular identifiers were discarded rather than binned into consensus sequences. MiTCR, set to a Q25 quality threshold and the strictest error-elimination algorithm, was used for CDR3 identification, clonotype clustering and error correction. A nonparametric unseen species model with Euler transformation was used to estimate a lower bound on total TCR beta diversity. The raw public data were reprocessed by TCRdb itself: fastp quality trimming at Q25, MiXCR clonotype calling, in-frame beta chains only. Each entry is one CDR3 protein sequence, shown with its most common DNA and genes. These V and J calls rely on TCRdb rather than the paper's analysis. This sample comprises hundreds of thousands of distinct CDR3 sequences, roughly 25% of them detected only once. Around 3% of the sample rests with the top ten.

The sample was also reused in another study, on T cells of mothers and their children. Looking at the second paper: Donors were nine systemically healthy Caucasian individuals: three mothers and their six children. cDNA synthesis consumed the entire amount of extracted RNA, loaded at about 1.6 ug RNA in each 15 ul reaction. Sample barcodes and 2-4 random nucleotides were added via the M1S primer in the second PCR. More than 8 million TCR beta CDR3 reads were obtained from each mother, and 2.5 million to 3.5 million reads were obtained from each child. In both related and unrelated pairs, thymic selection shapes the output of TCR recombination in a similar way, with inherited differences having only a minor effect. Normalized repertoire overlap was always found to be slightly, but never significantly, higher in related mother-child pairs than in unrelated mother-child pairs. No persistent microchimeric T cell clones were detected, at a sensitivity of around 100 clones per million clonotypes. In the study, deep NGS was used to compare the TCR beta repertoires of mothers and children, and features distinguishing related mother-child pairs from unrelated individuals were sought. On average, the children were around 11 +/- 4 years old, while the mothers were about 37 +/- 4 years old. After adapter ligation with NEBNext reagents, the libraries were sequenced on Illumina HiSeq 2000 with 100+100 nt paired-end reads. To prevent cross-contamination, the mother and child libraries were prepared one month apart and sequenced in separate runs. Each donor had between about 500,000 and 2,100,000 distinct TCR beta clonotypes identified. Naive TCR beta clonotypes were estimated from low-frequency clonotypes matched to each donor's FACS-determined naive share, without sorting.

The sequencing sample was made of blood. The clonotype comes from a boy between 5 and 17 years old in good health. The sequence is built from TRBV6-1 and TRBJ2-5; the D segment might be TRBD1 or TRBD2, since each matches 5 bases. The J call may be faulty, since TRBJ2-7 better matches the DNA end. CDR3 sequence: CASSDGQGVYEQYF. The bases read TGTGCCAGCAGTGATGGGCAGGGAGTCTACGAGCAGTACTTC.